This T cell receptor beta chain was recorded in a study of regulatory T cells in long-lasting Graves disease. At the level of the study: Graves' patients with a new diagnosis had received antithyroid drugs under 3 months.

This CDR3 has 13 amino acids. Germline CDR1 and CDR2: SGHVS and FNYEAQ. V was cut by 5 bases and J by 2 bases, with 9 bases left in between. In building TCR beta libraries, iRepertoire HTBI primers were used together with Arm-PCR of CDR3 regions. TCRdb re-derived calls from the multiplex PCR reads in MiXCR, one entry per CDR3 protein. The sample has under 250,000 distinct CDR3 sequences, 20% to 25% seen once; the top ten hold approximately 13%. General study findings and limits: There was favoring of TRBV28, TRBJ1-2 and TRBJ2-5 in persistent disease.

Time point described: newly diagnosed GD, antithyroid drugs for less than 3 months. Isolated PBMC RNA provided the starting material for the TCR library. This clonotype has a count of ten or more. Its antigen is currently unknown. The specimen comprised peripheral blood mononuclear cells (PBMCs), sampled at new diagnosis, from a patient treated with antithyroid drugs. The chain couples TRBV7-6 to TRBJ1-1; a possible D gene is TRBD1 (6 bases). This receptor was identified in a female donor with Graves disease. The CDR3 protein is CASSGQFNTEAFF. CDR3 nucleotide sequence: TGTGCCAGCAGCGGACAGTTCAACACTGAAGCTTTCTTT. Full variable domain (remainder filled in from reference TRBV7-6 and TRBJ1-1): GAGVSQSPRYKVTKRGQDVALRCDPISGHVSLYWYRQALGQGPEFLTYFNYEAQQDKSGLPNDRFSAERPEGSISTLTIQRTEQRDSAMYRCASSGQFNTEAFFGQGTRLTVV.